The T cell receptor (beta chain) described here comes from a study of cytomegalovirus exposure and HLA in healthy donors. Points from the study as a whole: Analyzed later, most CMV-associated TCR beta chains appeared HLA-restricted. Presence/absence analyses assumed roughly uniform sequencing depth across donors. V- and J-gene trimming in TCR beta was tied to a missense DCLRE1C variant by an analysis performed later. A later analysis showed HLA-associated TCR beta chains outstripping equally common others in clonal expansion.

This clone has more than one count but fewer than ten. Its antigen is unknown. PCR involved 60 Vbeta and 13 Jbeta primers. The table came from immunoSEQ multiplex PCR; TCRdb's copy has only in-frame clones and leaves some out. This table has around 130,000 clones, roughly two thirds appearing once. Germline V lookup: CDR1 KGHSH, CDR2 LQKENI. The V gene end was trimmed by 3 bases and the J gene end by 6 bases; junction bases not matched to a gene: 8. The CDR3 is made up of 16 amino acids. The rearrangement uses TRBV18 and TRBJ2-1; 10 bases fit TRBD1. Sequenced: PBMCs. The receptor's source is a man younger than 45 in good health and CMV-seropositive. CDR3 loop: CASSPSGQGYVNEQFF. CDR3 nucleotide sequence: TGTGCCAGCTCACCCTCGGGACAGGGGTATGTCAATGAGCAGTTCTTC.